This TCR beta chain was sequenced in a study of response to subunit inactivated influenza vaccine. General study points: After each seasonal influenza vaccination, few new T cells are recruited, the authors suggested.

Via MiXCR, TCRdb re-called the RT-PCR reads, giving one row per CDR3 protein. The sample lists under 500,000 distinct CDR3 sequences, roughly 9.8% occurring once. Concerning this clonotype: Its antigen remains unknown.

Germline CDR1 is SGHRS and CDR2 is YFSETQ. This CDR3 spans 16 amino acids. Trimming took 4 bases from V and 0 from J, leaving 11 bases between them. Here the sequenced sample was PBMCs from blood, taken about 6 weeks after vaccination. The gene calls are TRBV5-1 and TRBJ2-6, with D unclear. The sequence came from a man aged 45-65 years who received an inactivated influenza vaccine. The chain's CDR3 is CASSDRQASGANVLTF. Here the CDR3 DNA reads TGCGCCAGCAGCGATAGACAAGCCTCTGGGGCCAACGTCCTGACTTTC.